A single sample is the source of the 22 T cell receptor beta chains below, sequenced in a study of blood T cells in healthy people across ages. The second PCR ran roughly 6 to 11 cycles with a sample-barcoded 5' primer and J-beta primers. TCRdb re-derived calls from the 5' RACE reads in MiXCR, one entry per CDR3 protein. The table records about 570,000 distinct CDR3 sequences, 27% of them present only once. Sequencing was carried out using blood. These TCRs come from a woman aged 70 to 79 in good health.

The chain links TRBV9 to TRBJ1-1; D is perhaps TRBD1 (5 bases). CDR1 and CDR2 (germline): SGDLS, YYNGEE. CDR3 length: 13 amino acids. Trimming took 2 bases from V and 7 from J, leaving 12 bases between them. The CDR3 is CASSVAGTGEAFF. The CDR3 coding sequence is TGTGCCAGCAGCGTCGCAGGGACCGGTGAAGCTTTCTTT.

J is TRBJ1-4 and V is TRBV18, with 9 bases that match TRBD1. With V trimmed by 3 bases and J by 7 bases, 3 bases remained unmatched. The germline V gene encodes CDR1 KGHSH and CDR2 LQKENI. The CDR3 extends over 14 amino acids. This chain's CDR3 is CASSPGTGSEKLFF. Written as DNA, the CDR3 is TGTGCCAGCTCACCGGGGACAGGGAGTGAAAAACTGTTTTTT.

The J gene is TRBJ1-2, the V gene TRBV10-3, with D hard to call. V was shortened by 3 bases and J by 2 bases, with 1 base between the two germline ends. Germline V gives CDR1 ENHRY, CDR2 SYGVKD. CDR3 length: 11 residues. The CDR3 nucleotides are TGTGCCATCAGTGAAAACTATGGCTACACCTTC. Translated, it gives CAISENYGYTF.

V gene TRBV15 combines with J gene TRBJ1-1; no clear D gene. V was pared by 0 bases and J by 5 bases, with 10 bases between. Germline V gene lookup returns CDR1 LNHNV and CDR2 YYDKDF (reference sequence). The CDR3 is 14 residues long. The CDR3 coding sequence is TGTGCCACCAGCAGAGACAGGTTGATTACTGAAGCTTTCTTT. Amino acid sequence: CATSRDRLITEAFF.

J is TRBJ2-5 and V is TRBV5-6; 7 nucleotides match TRBD2. V trimming: 4 bases; J trimming: 7 bases; junction bases outside the gene matches: 10. The CDR3 loop spans 14 amino acids. The germline V gene has CDR1 SGHDT and CDR2 YYEEEE. The CDR3 DNA reads TGTGCCAGCAGCGGCGGACTAGTCGATGGGACCCAGTACTTC. Translated, it gives CASSGGLVDGTQYF.

The chain recombines TRBV7-9 with TRBJ1-2; TRBD1 aligns across 7 bases. This CDR3 spans 15 amino acids. Germline V gives CDR1 SEHNR, CDR2 FQNEAQ (reference sequence). V lost 7 bases to trimming and J lost 1 base; unmatched junction nucleotides: 9. The CDR3 here is CASTFEGAVNYGYTF. The CDR3 DNA reads TGTGCCAGCACCTTCGAGGGGGCAGTTAACTATGGCTACACCTTC.

The CDR3 DNA reads TGTGCCAGCCCCGGGCGGGGGGGCCGCGACAATGAGCAGTTCTTC. It yields the protein CASPGRGGRDNEQFF. This sequence joins TRBV5-6 and TRBJ2-1, with 9 positions matching TRBD2. The length of the CDR3 is 15 residues. V was pared by 7 bases and J by 5 bases, with 10 bases of the junction left unmatched. Per the germline V gene, CDR1 is SGHDT and CDR2 is YYEEEE.

The rearrangement uses TRBV7-2 and TRBJ2-5; 9 nucleotides line up with TRBD2. The trim removed 1 base at V and 5 bases at J, leaving 5 bases unmatched. Germline V gene lookup returns CDR1 SGHTA and CDR2 FQGNSA. The CDR3 extends over 15 amino acids. As DNA, the CDR3 is TGTGCCAGCAGCTTAGGGCGGACTAGCGTCGAGACCCAGTACTTC. Protein: CASSLGRTSVETQYF. The whole variable domain, remainder taken from reference TRBV7-2 and TRBJ2-5, is GAGVSQSPSNKVTEKGKDVELRCDPISGHTALYWYRQSLGQGLEFLIYFQGNSAPDKSGLPSDRFSAERTGGSVSTLTIQRTQQEDSAVYLCASSLGRTSVETQYFGPGTRLLVL.

The rearrangement joins TRBV6-1 to TRBJ1-3; no clear D. V was cut by 5 bases and J by 0 bases, with 14 bases left in between. The germline CDR1 and CDR2 sequences are MNHNS and SASEGT. CDR3 length: 16 amino acids. The DNA for the CDR3 is TGTGCCAGCAGTAATATTGGACGGTCCTCTGGAAACACCATATATTTT. Its protein is CASSNIGRSSGNTIYF.

The V gene is TRBV7-2, the J gene TRBJ2-2; D tentatively fits TRBD1 or TRBD2 (5 bases each). The germline V and J ends were trimmed by 4 bases and 6 bases, with 15 bases remaining between them. Per the germline V gene, CDR1 is SGHTA and CDR2 is FQGNSA. The CDR3 runs to 15 residues. The CDR3 region is CASSSFGGPSGELFF. The DNA of the CDR3 is TGTGCCAGCAGCTCGTTTGGGGGTCCGTCCGGGGAGCTGTTTTTT.

There are a few counts of this clonotype. The chain has TRBV29-1 and TRBJ1-2, with 9 bases matching TRBD1. The junction had 8 bases not matched to a gene; V was cut back by 4 bases and J by 2 bases. Germline CDR1 SQVTM, CDR2 ANQGSEA. The CDR3 loop spans 15 amino acids. CDR3 bases: TGCAGCGTTGTCCCGGGACAGGGTAGAAACTATGGCTACACCTTC. Protein sequence: CSVVPGQGRNYGYTF.

The chain couples TRBV4-3 to TRBJ2-3; D is unclear. Germline V gives CDR1 LGHNA, CDR2 YSLEER. This CDR3 is built from 15 residues. Deletions cut 0 bases from V and 4 bases from J, with 11 bases between. The CDR3, as DNA: TGCGCCAGCAGCCAAGATTTCGGTGAATCAGATACGCAGTATTTT. It yields the protein CASSQDFGESDTQYF.

V is TRBV28 and J is TRBJ1-2; no clear D gene. CDR3 length equals 13 residues. CDR1 is MDHEN, CDR2 SYDVKM, per germline. The germline V and J ends were trimmed by 4 bases and 2 bases, with 8 bases remaining between them. CDR3 in DNA: TGTGCCAGCAGTTCCTCGGGGAACTATGGCTACACCTTC. It is translated as CASSSSGNYGYTF.

The chain employs TRBV7-9 and TRBJ1-4; D gene unclear. Germline V CDR1 and CDR2: SEHNR, FQNEAQ (reference sequence). The V gene lost 6 bases and the J gene lost 0 bases, with 8 bases spanning the gap. The CDR3 runs to 14 residues. CDR3 loop: CASSGDATNEKLFF. The DNA for the CDR3 is TGTGCCAGCAGTGGGGATGCAACTAATGAAAAACTGTTTTTT.

The CDR3 loop is CSANPRGMDGYTF. DNA for the CDR3: TGCAGTGCTAATCCCAGGGGAATGGATGGCTACACCTTC. The chain has TRBV20-1 and TRBJ1-2; tentatively, D is TRBD1 (6 bases). V gave up 4 bases and J gave up 6 bases, with 15 bases separating them. Germline lookup yields CDR1 DFQATT and CDR2 SNEGSKA (reference sequence). The CDR3 extends over 13 amino acids.

This clonotype has only a few counts. The rearrangement uses TRBV7-2 and TRBJ2-3; D could derive from TRBD1 or TRBD2 (6 bases each). The germline V gene has CDR1 SGHTA and CDR2 FQGNSA. The CDR3 spans 15 residues. V dropped 4 bases and J dropped 0 bases, with 11 bases sitting between them. CDR3 in DNA: TGTGCCAGCAGCTCGGGGGCAGCCAGCACAGATACGCAGTATTTT. The encoded protein is CASSSGAASTDTQYF.

The chain carries TRBV29-1 and TRBJ2-7, with TRBD1 matching 8 bases. CDR3 length: 14 residues. V lost 1 base, J lost 7 bases, and 9 bases stayed unmatched. In germline, CDR1 is SQVTM, CDR2 ANQGSEA. CDR3 DNA: TGCAGCGTTGAAGGAGGACAGGGCCGTTGGGAGCAGTACTTC. Protein sequence: CSVEGGQGRWEQYF.

The chain is built from TRBV12-5 and TRBJ1-3; unclear D gene. The CDR3 covers 14 residues. V dropped 9 bases and J dropped 0 bases, with 12 bases sitting between them. Germline lookup yields CDR1 LGHNT and CDR2 FRNRAP. The CDR3 nucleotides are TGTGCTAGCGCGGAGGTTTTCTCTGGAAACACCATATATTTT. Protein sequence: CASAEVFSGNTIYF.

This clonotype was counted ten times or more. The chain links TRBV19 to TRBJ2-1, with a weak D call TRBD2 (6 bases). The CDR3 spans 12 residues. Between the trimmed V and J ends, which lost 0 bases and 9 bases, there was a span of 6 bases. The V gene's germline CDR1 is LNHDA and CDR2 SQIVND (reference sequence). CDR3 region: CASSIEGGEQFF. The CDR3, as DNA: TGTGCCAGTAGTATAGAGGGGGGTGAGCAGTTCTTC.

CDR3 amino acids: CASSQGPGVQETQYF. In nucleotides, the CDR3 is TGTGCCAGCAGCCAAGGACCAGGGGTCCAAGAGACCCAGTACTTC. The V and J genes are TRBV3-1 and TRBJ2-5; possible D gene TRBD1, 6 bases. CDR1 is LGHDT, CDR2 YNNKEL, per germline (reference sequence). This CDR3 region has 15 residues. V lost 1 base, J lost 1 base, and 10 bases lay in between.

Ten or more counts support this clonotype. The chain has TRBV4-1 and TRBJ2-5; no reliable D call. V lost 1 base and J lost 0, with 6 bases in between. The length of the CDR3 is 14 residues. Germline V lookup: CDR1 MGHRA, CDR2 YSYEKL. CDR3 in DNA: TGCGCCAGCAGCCAAGCACAGAACCAAGAGACCCAGTACTTC. Protein sequence: CASSQAQNQETQYF.

The chain links TRBV7-2 to TRBJ2-5, with a weak D call TRBD2 (6 bases). V was clipped by 0 bases and J by 2 bases, with 13 bases between them. Per the germline V gene, CDR1 is SGHTA and CDR2 is FQGNSA. The CDR3 is 16 amino acids. The CDR3 nucleotides are TGTGCCAGCAGCTTAGCCCCCGGGGGTGTGCAAGAGACCCAGTACTTC. Its translation is CASSLAPGGVQETQYF.